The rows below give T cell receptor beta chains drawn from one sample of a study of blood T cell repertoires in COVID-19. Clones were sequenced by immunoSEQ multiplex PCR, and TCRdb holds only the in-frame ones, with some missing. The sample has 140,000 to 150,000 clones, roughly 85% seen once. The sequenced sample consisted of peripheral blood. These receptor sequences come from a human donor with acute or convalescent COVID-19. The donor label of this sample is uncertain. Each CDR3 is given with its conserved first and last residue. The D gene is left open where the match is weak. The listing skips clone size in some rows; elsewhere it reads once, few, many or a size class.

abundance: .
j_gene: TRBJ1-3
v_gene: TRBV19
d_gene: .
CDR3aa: CASSITPRQAQGNTIYF
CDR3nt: TGTGCCAGTAGTATTACCCCCAGACAGGCCCAAGGAAACACCATATATTTT

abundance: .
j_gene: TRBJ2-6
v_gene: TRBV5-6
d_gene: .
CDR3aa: CASSSWRVAGANVLTF
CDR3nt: TGTGCCAGCAGCTCATGGAGGGTTGCAGGGGCCAACGTCCTGACTTTC

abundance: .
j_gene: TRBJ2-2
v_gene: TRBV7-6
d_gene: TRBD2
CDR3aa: CASSFSSGRTGELFF
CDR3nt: TGTGCCAGCAGCTTTTCTAGCGGGAGGACCGGGGAGCTGTTTTTT

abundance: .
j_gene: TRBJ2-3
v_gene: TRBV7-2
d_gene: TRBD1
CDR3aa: CASSFTSGGVGTDTQYF
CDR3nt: TGTGCCAGCAGCTTCACCTCAGGGGGAGTCGGCACAGATACGCAGTATTTT

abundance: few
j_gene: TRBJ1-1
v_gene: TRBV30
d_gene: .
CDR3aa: CAWSDGRGNTEAFF
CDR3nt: TGTGCCTGGAGTGACGGACGGGGGAACACTGAAGCTTTCTTT

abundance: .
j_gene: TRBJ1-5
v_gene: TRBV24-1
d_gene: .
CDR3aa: CATSDSNQPQHF
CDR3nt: TGTGCCACCAGTGATTCTAATCAGCCCCAGCATTTT

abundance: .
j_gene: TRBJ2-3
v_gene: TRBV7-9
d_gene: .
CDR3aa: CASSPSNRADTQYF
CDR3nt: TGTGCCAGCAGCCCCTCGAATAGAGCAGATACGCAGTATTTT

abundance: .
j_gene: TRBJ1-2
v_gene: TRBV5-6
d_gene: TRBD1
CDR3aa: CASSPQGIDGYTF
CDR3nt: TGTGCCAGCAGCCCACAGGGGATTGATGGCTACACCTTC

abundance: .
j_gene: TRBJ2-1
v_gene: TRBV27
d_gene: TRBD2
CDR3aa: CASSPGLAGRGEQFF
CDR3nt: TGTGCCAGCAGTCCGGGACTAGCGGGGCGGGGTGAGCAGTTCTTC

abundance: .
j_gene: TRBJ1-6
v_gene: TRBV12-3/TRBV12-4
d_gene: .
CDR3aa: CASSFSSDSPLHF
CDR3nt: TGTGCCAGCAGTTTTTCCTCGGATTCACCCCTCCACTTT

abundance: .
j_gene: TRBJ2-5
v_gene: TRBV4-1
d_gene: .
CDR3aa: CASRPRDSQETQYF
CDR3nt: TGCGCCAGCAGACCCCGGGACTCACAAGAGACCCAGTACTTC

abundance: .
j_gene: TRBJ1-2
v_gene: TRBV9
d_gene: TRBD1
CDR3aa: CASSPRTGVLNYGYTF
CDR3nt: TGTGCCAGCAGCCCCCGGACAGGGGTACTTAACTATGGCTACACCTTC

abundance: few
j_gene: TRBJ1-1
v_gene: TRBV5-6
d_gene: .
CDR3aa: CASSLIFVNTEAFF
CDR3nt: TGTGCCAGCAGCTTGATTTTCGTGAACACTGAAGCTTTCTTT

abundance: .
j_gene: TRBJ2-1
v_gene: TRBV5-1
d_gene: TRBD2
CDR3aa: CASYSGGSSYNEQFF
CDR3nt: TGCGCCAGCTACTCGGGAGGGAGCTCCTACAATGAGCAGTTCTTC

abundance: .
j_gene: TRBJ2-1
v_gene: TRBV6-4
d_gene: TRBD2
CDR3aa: CASSDSYSGSPSNEQFF
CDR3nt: TGTGCCAGCAGTGACTCCTATAGCGGGAGCCCGTCGAATGAGCAGTTCTTC

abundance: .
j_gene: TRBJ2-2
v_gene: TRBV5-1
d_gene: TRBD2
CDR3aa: CASSLTPPGTSYTGELFF
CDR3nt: TGCGCCAGCAGCTTGACCCCGCCGGGGACTAGCTACACCGGGGAGCTGTTTTTT

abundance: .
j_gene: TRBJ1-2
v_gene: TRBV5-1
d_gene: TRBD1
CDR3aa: CASSISGGSLLGYTF
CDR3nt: TGCGCCAGCAGCATATCAGGGGGCTCCCTTTTGGGCTACACCTTC

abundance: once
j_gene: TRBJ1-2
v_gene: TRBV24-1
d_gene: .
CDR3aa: CATSDRENYGYTF
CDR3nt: TGTGCCACCAGTGATCGGGAGAACTATGGCTACACCTTC

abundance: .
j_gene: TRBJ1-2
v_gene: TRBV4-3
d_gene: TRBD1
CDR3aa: CASSQDPRDRGHGYTF
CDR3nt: TGCGCCAGCAGCCAAGACCCTCGGGACAGGGGGCATGGCTACACCTTC

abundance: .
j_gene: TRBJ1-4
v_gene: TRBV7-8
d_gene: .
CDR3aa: CASTLGATNEKLFF
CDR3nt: TGTGCCAGCACCCTGGGCGCAACTAATGAAAAACTGTTTTTT

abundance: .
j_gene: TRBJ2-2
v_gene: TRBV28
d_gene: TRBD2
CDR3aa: CASRTSGVGTGELFF
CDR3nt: TGTGCCAGCAGAACTAGCGGGGTAGGGACCGGGGAGCTGTTTTTT

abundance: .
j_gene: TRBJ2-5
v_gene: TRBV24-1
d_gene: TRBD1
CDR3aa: CATSDRGQGQETQYF
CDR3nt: TGTGCCACCAGTGACCGGGGACAGGGACAAGAGACCCAGTACTTC

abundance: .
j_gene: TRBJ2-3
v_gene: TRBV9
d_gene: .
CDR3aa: CASSVGPSDTDTQYF
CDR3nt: TGTGCCAGCAGCGTAGGTCCTAGTGACACAGATACGCAGTATTTT

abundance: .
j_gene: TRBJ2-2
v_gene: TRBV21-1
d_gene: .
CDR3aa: CASSSWPNTGELFF
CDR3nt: TGTGCCAGCAGCAGTTGGCCGAACACCGGGGAGCTGTTTTTT

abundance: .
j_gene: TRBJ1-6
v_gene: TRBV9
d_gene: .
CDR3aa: CASSVAGGSRSPLHF
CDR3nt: TGTGCCAGCAGCGTAGCTGGCGGCTCTAGGTCACCCCTCCACTTT

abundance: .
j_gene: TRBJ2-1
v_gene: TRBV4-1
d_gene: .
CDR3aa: CASSLGGGSPHNEQFF
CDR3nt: TGCGCCAGCAGCCTCGGCGGTGGATCACCCCACAATGAGCAGTTCTTC

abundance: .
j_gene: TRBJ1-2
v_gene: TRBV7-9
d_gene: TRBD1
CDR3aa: CASSASGQAPKGYTF
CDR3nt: TGTGCCAGCAGCGCAAGCGGACAGGCCCCTAAGGGCTACACCTTC

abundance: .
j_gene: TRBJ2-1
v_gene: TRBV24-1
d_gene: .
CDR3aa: CATSDSEGPGIFLGEQFF
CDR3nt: TGTGCCACCAGTGATTCGGAGGGGCCGGGGATATTTCTCGGTGAGCAGTTCTTC

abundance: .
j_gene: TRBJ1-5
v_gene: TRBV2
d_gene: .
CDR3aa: CASSETGNQPQHF
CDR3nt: TGTGCCAGCAGTGAAACAGGGAATCAGCCCCAGCATTTT

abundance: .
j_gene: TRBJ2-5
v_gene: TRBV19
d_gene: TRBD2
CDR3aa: CASSREGPVQETQYF
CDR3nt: TGTGCCAGTAGTAGGGAGGGACCGGTACAAGAGACCCAGTACTTC

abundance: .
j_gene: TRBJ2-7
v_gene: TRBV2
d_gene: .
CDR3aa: CASSSVGGKREQYF
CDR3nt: TGTGCCAGCAGTTCTGTGGGCGGGAAAAGGGAGCAGTACTTC

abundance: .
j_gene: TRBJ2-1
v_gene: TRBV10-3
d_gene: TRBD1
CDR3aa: CAIFTGDRGNEQFF
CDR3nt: TGTGCCATCTTTACAGGGGACAGGGGGAATGAGCAGTTCTTC

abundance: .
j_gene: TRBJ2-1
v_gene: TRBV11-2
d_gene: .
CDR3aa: CASSDSLQIYNEQFF
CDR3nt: TGTGCCAGCAGCGACAGCCTACAGATTTACAATGAGCAGTTCTTC

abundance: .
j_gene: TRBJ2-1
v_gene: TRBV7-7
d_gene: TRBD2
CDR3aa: CASSLAGLGGVNEQFF
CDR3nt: TGTGCTAGCAGCTTAGCGGGACTAGGGGGGGTCAATGAGCAGTTCTTC

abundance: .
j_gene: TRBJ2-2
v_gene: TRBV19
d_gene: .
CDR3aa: CASSIQGRGTGELFF
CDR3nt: TGTGCCAGTAGTATCCAGGGGCGGGGGACCGGGGAGCTGTTTTTT

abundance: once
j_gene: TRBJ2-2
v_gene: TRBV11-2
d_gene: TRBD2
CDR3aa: CASSLVAGGLGTGELFF
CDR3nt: TGTGCCAGCAGCTTAGTAGCGGGAGGGCTGGGCACCGGGGAGCTGTTTTTT